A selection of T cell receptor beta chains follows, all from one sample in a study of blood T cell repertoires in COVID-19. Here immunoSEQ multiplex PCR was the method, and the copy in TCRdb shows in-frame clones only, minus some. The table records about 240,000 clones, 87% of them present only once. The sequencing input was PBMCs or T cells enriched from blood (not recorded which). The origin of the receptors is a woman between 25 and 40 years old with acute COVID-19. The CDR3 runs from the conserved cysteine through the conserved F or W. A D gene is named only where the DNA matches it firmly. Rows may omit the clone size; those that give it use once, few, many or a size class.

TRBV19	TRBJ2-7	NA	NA	TGTGCCAGTAGTCCCCTCGACGGAGGGTACGAGCAGTACTTC	CASSPLDGGYEQYF
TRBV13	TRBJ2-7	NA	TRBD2	TGTGCCAGCAGCTTAGTCAATCGTGTAGCGGGGAGCTACGAGCAGTACTTC	CASSLVNRVAGSYEQYF
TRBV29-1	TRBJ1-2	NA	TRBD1	TGCAGCGTTGAGGTGGGACAGACCTTAAGCTACACCTTC	CSVEVGQTLSYTF
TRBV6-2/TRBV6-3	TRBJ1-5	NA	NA	TGTGCCAGCAGTTCGTTCAGCAATCAGCCCCAGCATTTT	CASSSFSNQPQHF
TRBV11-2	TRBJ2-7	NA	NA	TGTGCCAGCAGCTCTCGCGGCTTGAACTCCTACGAGCAGTACTTC	CASSSRGLNSYEQYF
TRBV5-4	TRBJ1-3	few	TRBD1	TGTGCCAGCAGCCCGGACAGGGGAAACACCATATATTTT	CASSPDRGNTIYF
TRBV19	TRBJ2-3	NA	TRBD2	TGTGCCAGTAGATCTAGCGGGGGGGTCACAGATACGCAGTATTTT	CASRSSGGVTDTQYF
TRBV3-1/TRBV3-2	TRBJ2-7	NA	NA	TGTGCCAGCAGTCCGACAAGGACACCCTACGAGCAGTACTTC	CASSPTRTPYEQYF
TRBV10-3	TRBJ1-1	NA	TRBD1	TGTGCCATCAGTGCAGGGGGGATGCTGAACACTGAAGCTTTCTTT	CAISAGGMLNTEAFF
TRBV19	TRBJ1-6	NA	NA	TGTGCCAGTAGTATAGGAGGGCACGTTAATTCACCCCTCCACTTT	CASSIGGHVNSPLHF
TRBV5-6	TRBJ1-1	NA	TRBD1	TGTGCCAGCAGCTCGTACAGGGGGCTCATCACTGAAGCTTTCTTT	CASSSYRGLITEAFF
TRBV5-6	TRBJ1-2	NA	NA	TGTGCCAGCAGCGCAGGGTTAGGGGATGGCTACACCTTC	CASSAGLGDGYTF
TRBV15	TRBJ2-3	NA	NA	TGTGCCACCACCACAGGCCCGACCAGCACAGATACGCAGTATTTT	CATTTGPTSTDTQYF
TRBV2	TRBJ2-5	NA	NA	TGTGCCAGCAAACCGGGAAAAGAGACCCAGTACTTC	CASKPGKETQYF
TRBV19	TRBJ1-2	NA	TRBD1	TGTGCCAGTAGTATCTTGGGACAGGGGGCTGGCTACACCTTC	CASSILGQGAGYTF
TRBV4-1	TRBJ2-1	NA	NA	TGCGCCAGCAGCCAAGATGAGGGAAGGGGGAATGAGCAGTTCTTC	CASSQDEGRGNEQFF
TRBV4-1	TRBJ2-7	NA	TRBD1	TGCGCCAGCAGCGGGCGGGGGACAGGGGGCGCCGAGCAGTACTTC	CASSGRGTGGAEQYF
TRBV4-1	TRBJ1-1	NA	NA	TGCGCCAGCAGCTCTAGACAGCTAAACACTGAAGCTTTCTTT	CASSSRQLNTEAFF
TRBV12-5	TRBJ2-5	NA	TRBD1	TGTGCTAGTGGTTTAACAGGGGGCGGGGAGACCCAGTACTTC	CASGLTGGGETQYF
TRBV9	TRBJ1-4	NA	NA	TGTGCCAGCAGCGTAGCTGGCAGGAATGAAAAACTGTTTTTT	CASSVAGRNEKLFF
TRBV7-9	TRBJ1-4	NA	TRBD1	TGTGCCAGCAGCGGGACAGTTACTGAAAAACTGTTTTTT	CASSGTVTEKLFF
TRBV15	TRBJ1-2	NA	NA	TGTGCCACCAGCAGAATCGGGACACCCAGCGATGGCTACACCTTC	CATSRIGTPSDGYTF
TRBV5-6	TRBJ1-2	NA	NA	TGTGCCAGCAGCTTTGACAGAGGGGGTGATGGCTACACCTTC	CASSFDRGGDGYTF
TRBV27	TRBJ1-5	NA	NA	TGTGCCAGCAGTAGATTTGGGGGCTCGAGCAATCAGCCCCAGCATTTT	CASSRFGGSSNQPQHF
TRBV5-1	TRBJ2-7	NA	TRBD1	TGCGCCAGCAGCGTGGCCCTGGACAGGGGGTACGAGCAGTACTTC	CASSVALDRGYEQYF
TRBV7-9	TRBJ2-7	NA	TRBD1	TGTGCCAGCAGCTCGACAGGGGGTAACGAGCAGTACTTC	CASSSTGGNEQYF
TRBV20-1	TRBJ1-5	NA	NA	TGCAGTGCTAGTCGGGCAGGGGGCAATCAGCCCCAGCATTTT	CSASRAGGNQPQHF